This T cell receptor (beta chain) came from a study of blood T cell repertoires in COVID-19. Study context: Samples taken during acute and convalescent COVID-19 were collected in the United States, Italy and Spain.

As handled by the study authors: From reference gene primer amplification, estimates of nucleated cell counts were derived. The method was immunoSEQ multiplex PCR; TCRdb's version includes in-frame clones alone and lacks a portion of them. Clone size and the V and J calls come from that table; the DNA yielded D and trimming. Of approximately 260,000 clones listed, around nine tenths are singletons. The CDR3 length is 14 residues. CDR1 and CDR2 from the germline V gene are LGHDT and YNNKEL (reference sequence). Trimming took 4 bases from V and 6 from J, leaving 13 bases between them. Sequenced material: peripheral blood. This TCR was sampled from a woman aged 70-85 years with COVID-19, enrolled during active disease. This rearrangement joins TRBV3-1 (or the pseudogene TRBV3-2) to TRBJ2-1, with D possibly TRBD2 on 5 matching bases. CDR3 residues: CASSRSGGANEQFF. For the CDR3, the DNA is TGTGCCAGCAGCCGCTCCGGAGGAGCCAATGAGCAGTTCTTC.